This T cell receptor (beta chain) originates from a study of CD8+ T cells in alopecia areata. Trimming removed 0 bases at V and 5 bases at J, with 8 bases between. The CDR3 contains 13 residues. Germline CDR1 and CDR2: SQVTM and ANQGSEA. Following RNA extraction, reverse transcription yielded cDNA that acted as the sequencing template. TCRdb's copy holds only in-frame clones and misses some; the assay was immunoSEQ multiplex PCR. The table has over 100,000 clones, approximately 49% seen once. The sequence was obtained from a human donor with alopecia areata. Source: CD8+ T cells sorted from blood, taken at week 0. V and J are TRBV29-1 and TRBJ2-1; D is unclear. The CDR3 nucleotides are TGCAGCGTTGAAGATGACCTGAACAATGAGCAGTTCTTC. It yields the protein CSVEDDLNNEQFF.